This T cell receptor beta chain was identified during a study of blood T cell repertoires in COVID-19. On the study more broadly: T cells, B-cell-depleted T cells, or PBMCs provided the cDNA or gDNA that served as material.

The table came from immunoSEQ multiplex PCR; TCRdb's copy has only in-frame clones and leaves some out. The sample has about 250,000 clones, approximately 86% seen once. Trimming pared 6 bases from V and 0 bases from J, leaving 14 bases between. CDR1 is MNHEY, CDR2 SVGAGI, per germline. The CDR3 spans 15 residues. The rearrangement joins TRBV6-5 to TRBJ1-1; the D is unclear. This receptor was obtained from a woman in her sixties with active or convalescent COVID-19. Sequencing used peripheral blood. The CDR3 sequence: CASSYSGEMNTEAFF. CDR3 bases: TGTGCCAGCAGCTATTCGGGAGAGATGAACACTGAAGCTTTCTTT.